This T cell receptor beta chain was retrieved from a study of vaccination effects on CD4 cells after COVID-19. Study summary: A couple of convalescent donors provided samples 16 days and one week before vaccination.

With the ViraFEST assay, the study expanded antigen-specific CD4+ T cells using viral peptide pools, then sequenced them. After less than twelve days in culture, the CD4+ T cells were isolated. The infection with SARS-CoV-2 (confirmed by PCR) occurred in this person between March and December 2020. An HIV-1 Nef peptide pool served as the negative control culture. It was on days 3 and 7 that half the medium was replaced with IL-2 medium. Clones were sequenced by immunoSEQ multiplex PCR, and TCRdb holds only the in-frame ones, with some missing. The table includes approximately 70,000 clones, roughly two thirds detected once. Regarding this clone: Its antigen is currently unknown.

V was pared by 6 bases and J by 6 bases, with 15 bases between. Germline loops: CDR1 LNHDA, CDR2 SQIVND (reference sequence). The CDR3 is 14 residues long. Whole-study findings and limits: The post-vaccine spike-reactive clones of convalescents showed a predominance of new vaccine-induced clones.

This clonotype was sampled from a human donor who had a prior SARS-CoV-2 infection. The chain has TRBV19 and TRBJ1-5, with D hard to call. Sequencing used CD4+ T cells from PBMCs cultured with HIV peptides, obtained before COVID-19 vaccination. Subset given: HIV-1 Nef peptide pool negative control/reference culture. In nucleotides, the CDR3 is TGTGCCAGTAGGAAAGGTGGGGAGACTCAGCCCCAGCATTTT. Its translation: CASRKGGETQPQHF.